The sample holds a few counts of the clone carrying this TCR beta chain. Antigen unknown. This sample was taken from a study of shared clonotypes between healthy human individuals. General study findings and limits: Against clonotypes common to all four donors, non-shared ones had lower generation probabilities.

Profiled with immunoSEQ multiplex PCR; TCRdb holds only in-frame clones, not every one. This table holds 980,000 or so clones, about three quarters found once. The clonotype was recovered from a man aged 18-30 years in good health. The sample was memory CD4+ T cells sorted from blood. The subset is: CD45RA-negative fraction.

This CDR3 is CASSLVGRGRHNEQFF. The CDR3 region has the DNA TGTGCCAGCAGTTTGGTCGGGCGGGGCCGACACAATGAGCAGTTCTTC. The chain joins TRBV28 to TRBJ2-1; D might be TRBD2 (6 bases). Germline assignment: CDR1 MDHEN and CDR2 SYDVKM. The CDR3 length is 16 residues. The germline V and J ends were trimmed by 3 bases and 5 bases, with 17 bases remaining between them.